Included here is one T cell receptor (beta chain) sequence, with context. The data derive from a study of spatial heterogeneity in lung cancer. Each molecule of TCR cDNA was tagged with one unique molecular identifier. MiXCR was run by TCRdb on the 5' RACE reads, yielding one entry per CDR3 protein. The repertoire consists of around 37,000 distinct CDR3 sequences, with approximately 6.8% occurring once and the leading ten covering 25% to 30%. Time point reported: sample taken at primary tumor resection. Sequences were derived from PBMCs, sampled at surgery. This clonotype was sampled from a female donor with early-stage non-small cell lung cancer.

The CDR3 is CASSFWRANSPLHF. CDR3 DNA sequence: TGTGCCAGCAGCTTCTGGCGGGCTAATTCACCCCTCCACTTT. V usage is TRBV11-2 and J usage is TRBJ1-6, with no clear D. This CDR3 comprises 14 residues. Trimming took off 3 bases at V and 6 bases at J, with 9 bases between the two ends. Germline V CDR1 and CDR2: SGHAT, FQNNGV.